The rows below give T cell receptor beta chains drawn from one sample of a study of HIV-infected patients and healthy controls. TCRdb processed the 5' RACE reads anew with MiXCR; each CDR3 protein has one entry. Of approximately 16,000 distinct CDR3 sequences listed, more than 8% are singletons. Sequences were obtained from blood. Receptors originate from an adult in good health. Both conserved end residues are part of each CDR3. A D gene is named only where the DNA matches it firmly. A clone size is listed for some rows: how often the clone was seen (once, few, many), or a class if it is expanded.

>.|TRBJ2-3|TRBD2|TRBV29-1
TGCAGCGTTGAAGGGGGGACTAGCGGGAGGGCAGATACGCAGTATTTT
CSVEGGTSGRADTQYF
>many|TRBJ2-1|.|TRBV3-1
TGTGCCAGCAGCCAAGCTATCCCGCGGTCCACCCACAATGAGCAGTTCTTC
CASSQAIPRSTHNEQFF
>medium-sized|TRBJ2-3|.|TRBV11-3
TGTGCCAGCAGCTTAATCGACGCCACAGATACGCAGTATTTT
CASSLIDATDTQYF
>many|TRBJ2-3|TRBD2|TRBV6-6
TGTGCCAGCAGTTACCAGACTAGCGGGTACACAGATACGCAGTATTTT
CASSYQTSGYTDTQYF
>medium-sized|TRBJ2-3|.|TRBV24-1
TGTGCCACCTCATCGAGGCGGAAACTCACAGATACGCAGTATTTT
CATSSRRKLTDTQYF
>few|TRBJ2-4|.|TRBV11-2
TGTGCCAGCAGCTTGGGGGACATTCAGTACTTC
CASSLGDIQYF
>few|TRBJ2-5|TRBD2|TRBV4-1
TGCGCCAGCAGCCAAATGGGGCGGGGAGGGCCTTTCGCTGAAGAGACCCAGTACTTC
CASSQMGRGGPFAEETQYF
>.|TRBJ2-3|TRBD2|TRBV28
TGTGCCAGCAGTTCCCAAGGACTAGCGCCAGATACGCAGTATTTT
CASSSQGLAPDTQYF
>once|TRBJ2-3|TRBD1|TRBV28
TGTGCCAGCAGTTCTGGACAGGGGGTTTTCGATACGCAGTATTTT
CASSSGQGVFDTQYF
>.|TRBJ2-6|TRBD1|TRBV28
TGTGCCAGCAGTTCGGGACAGGTCTCTGGGGCCAACGTCCTGACTTTC
CASSSGQVSGANVLTF
>many|TRBJ1-5|TRBD1|TRBV7-2
TGTGCCAGCAGCTCCACGACAGGGCCCAATCAGCCCCAGCATTTT
CASSSTTGPNQPQHF
>many|TRBJ1-5|.|TRBV2
TGTGCCAGCAGTGGGGATAGCAATCAGCCCCAGCATTTT
CASSGDSNQPQHF
>many|TRBJ2-7|.|TRBV7-2
TGTGCCAGCAGCTCCCCCCATCGGGGGACTCGCCCCTACGAGCAGTACTTC
CASSSPHRGTRPYEQYF
>many|TRBJ2-6|.|TRBV29-1
TGCAGCGTGAGTTCTGGGGCCAACGTCCTGACTTTC
CSVSSGANVLTF
>medium-sized|TRBJ2-3|.|TRBV25-1
TGTGCCAGCACTGACTCCTATACGCAGTATTTT
CASTDSYTQYF
>.|TRBJ1-2|.|TRBV19
TGTGCCAGTAGTATTCCGGGGGCTCGAGACTATGGCTACACCTTC
CASSIPGARDYGYTF
>.|TRBJ2-1|.|TRBV7-9
TGTGCCAGCAGCTTCGTCCAAGCCAGCTACAATGAGCAGTTCTTC
CASSFVQASYNEQFF
>few|TRBJ2-3|TRBD2|TRBV27
TGTGCCAGCAGTTTAGGGGTCATAGCGGGGTCCACAGATACGCAGTATTTT
CASSLGVIAGSTDTQYF
>many|TRBJ1-1|.|TRBV5-1
TGCGCCAGCAGCTTAGGGGGGACGGGAGACCTCGGAGCTTTCTTT
CASSLGGTGDLGAFF
>many|TRBJ2-1|TRBD1|TRBV5-1
TGCGCCAGCAGCTTGGGACAGGGGGCTAACAATGAGCAGTTCTTC
CASSLGQGANNEQFF
>many|TRBJ2-7|.|TRBV28
TGTGCCAGCACCCCACGGGGGGCGGGACATTACGAGCAGTACTTC
CASTPRGAGHYEQYF
>many|TRBJ2-3|.|TRBV3-1
TGTGCCAGCAGCCAAACGGAAAGCAGGGATACGCAGTATTTT
CASSQTESRDTQYF
>medium-sized|TRBJ2-3|.|TRBV6-2/TRBV6-3
TGTGCCACCCAGGAGGCAGGGGCAGGTGGCACAGATACGCAGTATTTT
CATQEAGAGGTDTQYF
>.|TRBJ1-5|.|TRBV30
TGTGCCTGGAGCCCCGGACAGCTAAGCAATCAGCCCCAGCATTTT
CAWSPGQLSNQPQHF
>many|TRBJ1-1|.|TRBV20-1
TGCAGTGCTAGAGATACCAGAAACACTGAAGCTTTCTTT
CSARDTRNTEAFF
>few|TRBJ2-7|TRBD1|TRBV6-5
TGTGCCAGCAGTCTGGGGGGTCCAATGACAGGGGGCGGCGAGCAGTACTTC
CASSLGGPMTGGGEQYF
>many|TRBJ2-2|TRBD2|TRBV12-3/TRBV12-4
TGTGCCAGCAGTGCCCCCCGGGGGGGCGGGGAGCTGTTTTTT
CASSAPRGGGELFF
>many|TRBJ2-2|.|TRBV7-9
TGTGCCAGCAGCTTAGTCGTACGGACCGGGGAGCTGTTTTTT
CASSLVVRTGELFF
>.|TRBJ2-7|TRBD1|TRBV5-6
TGTGCCAGCAGCGCTAACCGGGACAGCTACGAGCAGTACTTC
CASSANRDSYEQYF
>many|TRBJ1-1|TRBD1|TRBV7-9
TGTGCCAGCAGCCTCGAACGGGACAGTGAAGCTTTCTTT
CASSLERDSEAFF
>many|TRBJ2-7|.|TRBV9
TGTGCCAGCAGCGTAGATGTTCACTCCTACGAGCAGTACTTC
CASSVDVHSYEQYF
>medium-sized|TRBJ2-7|TRBD1|TRBV7-9
TGTGCCAGCAGCTTGGACAGGGCTGGCGAGCAGTACTTC
CASSLDRAGEQYF
>few|TRBJ2-3|.|TRBV18
TGTGCCAGCTGGGGGGGCGCCCCAGATACGCAGTATTTT
CASWGGAPDTQYF
>many|TRBJ1-3|.|TRBV28
TGTGCCAGTGCGGGAAGCGTTGTGCTAGCGAACACCATATATTTT
CASAGSVVLANTIYF
>many|TRBJ2-5|.|TRBV5-1
TGCGCCAGCAGCTTGGATCAAGAGACCCAGTACTTC
CASSLDQETQYF
>many|TRBJ1-4|.|TRBV28
TGTGCCACCCGGCGGGCGAGTGCAACTAATGAAAAACTGTTTTTT
CATRRASATNEKLFF
>.|TRBJ2-3|.|TRBV6-6
TGTGCCAGCAGCCCCAAAAACGAGGGGACTAGCACAGATACGCAGTATTTT
CASSPKNEGTSTDTQYF